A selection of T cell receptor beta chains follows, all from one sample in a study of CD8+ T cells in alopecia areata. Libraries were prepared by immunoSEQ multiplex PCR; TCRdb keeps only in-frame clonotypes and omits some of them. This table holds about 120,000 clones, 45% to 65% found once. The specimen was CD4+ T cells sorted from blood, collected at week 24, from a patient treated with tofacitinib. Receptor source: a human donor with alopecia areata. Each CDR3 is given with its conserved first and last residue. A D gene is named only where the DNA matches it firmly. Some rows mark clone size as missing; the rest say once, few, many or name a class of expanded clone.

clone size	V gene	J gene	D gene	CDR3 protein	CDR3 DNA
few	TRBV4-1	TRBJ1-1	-	CASSAQGNTEAFF	TGCGCCAGCAGCGCACAGGGTAACACTGAAGCTTTCTTT
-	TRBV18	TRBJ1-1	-	CASSPGYGDTEAFF	TGTGCCAGCTCACCGGGGTATGGAGACACTGAAGCTTTCTTT
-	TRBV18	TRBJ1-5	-	CASSPDSMGQPQHF	TGTGCCAGCTCACCGGACAGCATGGGCCAGCCCCAGCATTTT
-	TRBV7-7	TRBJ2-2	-	CASSPGTPNTGELFF	TGTGCTAGCAGCCCCGGCACTCCGAACACCGGGGAGCTGTTTTTT
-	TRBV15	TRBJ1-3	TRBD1	CATSRDKGGVSGNTIYF	TGTGCCACCAGCAGGGACAAAGGGGGCGTCTCTGGAAACACCATATATTTT
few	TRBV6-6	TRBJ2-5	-	CASSRSETQYF	TGTGCCAGCAGTCGGTCGGAGACCCAGTACTTC
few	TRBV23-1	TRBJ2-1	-	CASTRDSTYNEQFF	TGCGCCAGCACCCGGGACTCCACCTACAATGAGCAGTTCTTC
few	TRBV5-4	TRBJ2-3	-	CASSLGGSTDTQYF	TGTGCCAGCAGCTTGGGGGGGAGCACAGATACGCAGTATTTT
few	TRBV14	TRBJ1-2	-	CASSQYDYGYTF	TGTGCCAGCAGCCAATATGATTATGGCTACACCTTC
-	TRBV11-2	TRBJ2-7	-	CASSLDRQAQYF	TGTGCCAGCAGCTTAGATCGGCAGGCCCAGTACTTC
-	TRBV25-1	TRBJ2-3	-	CASSEPQGLDTDTQYF	TGTGCCAGCAGTGAACCCCAGGGGCTGGACACAGATACGCAGTATTTT
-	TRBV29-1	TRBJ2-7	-	CSVGGVYEQYF	TGCAGCGTTGGAGGGGTCTACGAGCAGTACTTC
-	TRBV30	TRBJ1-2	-	CAWSVGGGPGYTF	TGTGCCTGGAGTGTTGGAGGGGGACCTGGCTACACCTTC
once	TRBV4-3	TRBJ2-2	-	CASSQDPYGELFF	TGCGCCAGCAGCCAAGATCCGTACGGGGAGCTGTTTTTT
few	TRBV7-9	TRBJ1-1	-	CASSLGTSAEAFF	TGTGCCAGCAGCTTAGGGACAAGCGCTGAAGCTTTCTTT
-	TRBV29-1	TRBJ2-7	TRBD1	CSVGDRGYEQYF	TGCAGCGTGGGGGACAGGGGCTACGAGCAGTACTTC
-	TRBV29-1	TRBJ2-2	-	CSVEAGPRAGELFF	TGCAGCGTTGAGGCCGGCCCCAGGGCGGGGGAGCTGTTTTTT
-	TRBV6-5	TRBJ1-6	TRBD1	CASSPRTGNNSPLHF	TGTGCCAGCAGTCCCCGGACAGGGAACAATTCACCCCTCCACTTT
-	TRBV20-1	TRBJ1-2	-	CSASDGYGYTF	TGCAGTGCTAGTGACGGCTATGGCTACACCTTC
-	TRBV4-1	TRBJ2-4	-	CASSRAGLVLAKNIQYF	TGCGCCAGCAGCCGGGCAGGGCTCGTATTAGCCAAAAACATTCAGTACTTC
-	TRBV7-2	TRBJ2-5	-	CASSSRGETQYF	TGTGCCAGCAGCTCTAGAGGGGAGACCCAGTACTTC
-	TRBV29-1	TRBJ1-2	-	CSGGSAGGYTF	TGCAGCGGGGGTTCGGCGGGTGGCTACACCTTC